A selection of T cell receptor beta chains follows, all from one sample in a study of cytomegalovirus exposure and HLA in healthy donors. Measured with immunoSEQ multiplex PCR; TCRdb has only the in-frame clones, and not every one. The sample carries about 150,000 clones, 86% recorded once. Sequenced input: PBMCs. These receptors were obtained from a man aged 18 to 29 in good health and CMV-seropositive. Each CDR3 is given with its conserved first and last residue. The order of the fields is D gene, CDR3 length, J gene, V gene, clone size, CDR3 protein, CDR3 DNA. A D gene is named only where the DNA matches it firmly. For some rows the clone size is stated as once, few or many, or as a class when expanded; others skip it.

D: NA; length: 11; J: TRBJ1-2; V: TRBV25-1; size: NA; CDR3: CASSGLRGYTF; DNA: TGTGCCAGCAGTGGGTTGCGGGGCTACACCTTC
D: NA; length: 13; J: TRBJ2-3; V: TRBV29-1; size: few; CDR3: CSVVGGKADTQYF; DNA: TGCAGCGTTGTTGGGGGGAAGGCGGATACGCAGTATTTT
D: TRBD2; length: 15; J: TRBJ2-2; V: TRBV27; size: few; CDR3: CASSSLGGGTGELFF; DNA: TGTGCCAGCAGTTCCCTGGGGGGGGGCACCGGGGAGCTGTTTTTT
D: NA; length: 16; J: TRBJ1-3; V: TRBV18; size: NA; CDR3: CASSESTASSGNTIYF; DNA: TGTGCCAGCTCAGAATCGACAGCAAGCTCTGGAAACACCATATATTTT
D: TRBD1; length: 16; J: TRBJ1-2; V: TRBV7-8; size: NA; CDR3: CASSFSGTGANYGYTF; DNA: TGTGCCAGCAGCTTTTCCGGGACAGGAGCTAACTATGGCTACACCTTC
D: TRBD2; length: 16; J: TRBJ2-5; V: TRBV5-1; size: NA; CDR3: CASSLSRGGFQETQYF; DNA: TGCGCCAGCAGCTTATCGCGCGGGGGGTTCCAAGAGACCCAGTACTTC
D: NA; length: 13; J: TRBJ2-5; V: TRBV19; size: NA; CDR3: CASSMSVQETQYF; DNA: TGTGCCAGTAGTATGTCGGTGCAAGAGACCCAGTACTTC
D: TRBD2; length: 15; J: TRBJ2-7; V: TRBV7-3; size: NA; CDR3: CASSRRGGQGYEQYF; DNA: TGTGCCAGCAGCCGACGCGGGGGTCAGGGCTACGAGCAGTACTTC
D: TRBD2; length: 14; J: TRBJ2-5; V: TRBV7-3; size: NA; CDR3: CASSDPGTSDTQYF; DNA: TGTGCCAGCAGCGACCCCGGGACTAGCGATACCCAGTACTTC
D: TRBD2; length: 14; J: TRBJ2-7; V: TRBV7-2; size: few; CDR3: CASTLAGDSYEQYF; DNA: TGTGCCAGCACTCTAGCGGGGGACTCCTACGAGCAGTACTTC
D: NA; length: 12; J: TRBJ2-7; V: TRBV11-2; size: NA; CDR3: CASSPPGNEQYF; DNA: TGTGCCAGCAGCCCTCCAGGGAACGAGCAGTACTTC
D: TRBD2; length: 18; J: TRBJ2-1; V: TRBV7-2; size: NA; CDR3: CASSLDSTSGRDGNEQFF; DNA: TGTGCCAGCAGCCTCGACTCGACTAGCGGGAGGGATGGTAATGAGCAGTTCTTC
D: NA; length: 10; J: TRBJ1-2; V: TRBV5-6; size: few; CDR3: CASPRPGYTF; DNA: TGTGCCAGCCCGCGCCCCGGCTACACCTTC
D: NA; length: 14; J: TRBJ2-7; V: TRBV21-1; size: once; CDR3: CASSKYVGEYEQYF; DNA: TGTGCCAGCAGCAAATATGTTGGAGAGTACGAGCAGTACTTC
D: NA; length: 15; J: TRBJ2-2; V: TRBV5-1; size: NA; CDR3: CASSSKTDLTGELFF; DNA: TGCGCCAGCAGTTCGAAGACAGACCTCACCGGGGAGCTGTTTTTT
D: NA; length: 13; J: TRBJ1-1; V: TRBV10-3; size: few; CDR3: CAISVPGNTEAFF; DNA: TGTGCCATCAGTGTACCGGGGAACACTGAAGCTTTCTTT
D: NA; length: 15; J: TRBJ1-1; V: TRBV19; size: once; CDR3: CASSIDAGVNTEAFF; DNA: TGTGCCAGTAGTATAGACGCAGGGGTGAACACTGAAGCTTTCTTT
D: NA; length: 13; J: TRBJ2-7; V: TRBV6-5; size: NA; CDR3: CASSYSSGFEQYF; DNA: TGTGCCAGCAGTTACTCGAGTGGTTTCGAGCAGTACTTC
D: NA; length: 15; J: TRBJ2-7; V: TRBV7-2; size: NA; CDR3: CASSLTAVRQDEQYF; DNA: TGTGCCAGCAGCTTGACGGCAGTACGGCAGGACGAGCAGTACTTC
D: TRBD1; length: 16; J: TRBJ1-1; V: TRBV15; size: NA; CDR3: CATSRDLNRGGTEAFF; DNA: TGTGCCACCAGCAGAGATTTGAACAGGGGTGGCACTGAAGCTTTCTTT
D: NA; length: 13; J: TRBJ1-4; V: TRBV21-1; size: NA; CDR3: CASSKVVGGKLFF; DNA: TGTGCCAGCAGCAAAGTGGTCGGGGGAAAACTGTTTTTT
D: TRBD2; length: 18; J: TRBJ2-6; V: TRBV2; size: NA; CDR3: CASSERLAGSTGANVLTF; DNA: TGTGCCAGCAGTGAAAGGCTAGCGGGTTCCACTGGGGCCAACGTCCTGACTTTC
D: NA; length: 15; J: TRBJ1-2; V: TRBV19; size: NA; CDR3: CASSIAGGANYGYTF; DNA: TGTGCCAGTAGTATAGCGGGGGGCGCTAACTATGGCTACACCTTC
D: TRBD1; length: 14; J: TRBJ1-1; V: TRBV30; size: NA; CDR3: CAWTGTVVSAEAFF; DNA: TGTGCCTGGACCGGGACAGTGGTAAGCGCTGAAGCTTTCTTT
D: NA; length: 15; J: TRBJ1-2; V: TRBV4-3; size: few; CDR3: CASSQDFGREYGYTF; DNA: TGCGCCAGCAGCCAAGATTTTGGGAGAGAATATGGCTACACCTTC
D: TRBD1; length: 11; J: TRBJ2-7; V: TRBV6-5; size: NA; CDR3: CASSSLGTGYF; DNA: TGTGCCAGCAGCTCCCTGGGGACAGGGTACTTC
D: NA; length: 15; J: TRBJ1-1; V: TRBV7-2; size: NA; CDR3: CASSFAATANTEAFF; DNA: TGTGCCAGCAGCTTCGCTGCGACAGCGAACACTGAAGCTTTCTTT
D: TRBD1; length: 18; J: TRBJ1-1; V: TRBV7-2; size: NA; CDR3: CASSHQIGRGYMNTEAFF; DNA: TGTGCCAGCAGCCATCAGATAGGCAGGGGGTACATGAACACTGAAGCTTTCTTT